Listed below are T cell receptor beta chains from one sample, sequenced in a study of blood T cell repertoires in COVID-19. Profiling relied on immunoSEQ multiplex PCR, and the TCRdb table lists in-frame clones only, not all of them. The table has roughly 63,000 clones, approximately 90% seen once. Material for sequencing was peripheral blood. These receptors came from a man aged 55 to 70 with acute or convalescent COVID-19. CDR3s include the opening cysteine and the closing phenylalanine or tryptophan. Each record gives: J gene, V gene, D gene, clone size, CDR3 DNA, CDR3 protein. The D gene is left open where the match is weak. Clone size appears in some rows only: once, few, many, or a class for an expanded clone.

>TRBJ2-5|TRBV7-9|TRBD2|once
TGTGCCAGCAGCTTCCTAGCGGGAAGGTACCAAGAGACCCAGTACTTC
CASSFLAGRYQETQYF
>TRBJ1-5|TRBV27|NA|NA
TGTGCCAGCAGCCCGAGTCCTAGCAATCAGCCCCAGCATTTT
CASSPSPSNQPQHF
>TRBJ1-5|TRBV28|TRBD1|NA
TGTGCCAGCAGGCCGGACAGGGTGGGCAATCAGCCCCAGCATTTT
CASRPDRVGNQPQHF
>TRBJ2-7|TRBV6-5|TRBD1|NA
TGTGCCAGTCGTCGGACAGGGAGGTCCCACAAGCAGTACTTC
CASRRTGRSHKQYF
>TRBJ2-4|TRBV28|NA|NA
TGTGCCAGCTCCCCCCAATCGGGATGGGACATTCAGTACTTC
CASSPQSGWDIQYF
>TRBJ1-6|TRBV2|TRBD1|NA
TGTGCCAGCATATGGGACAGGGATAATTCACCCCTCCACTTT
CASIWDRDNSPLHF
>TRBJ2-7|TRBV6-5|TRBD1|once
TGTGCCAGCAGTTACCAGGGGACAGACTACGAGCAGTACTTC
CASSYQGTDYEQYF
>TRBJ1-2|TRBV4-3|NA|NA
TGCGCCAGCAGCCAAGATGCAGCTAACTATGGCTACACCTTC
CASSQDAANYGYTF
>TRBJ2-1|TRBV7-2|NA|NA
TGTGCCAGCAGCTTAGTAGCCGGAGCCACCAATGAGCAGTTCTTC
CASSLVAGATNEQFF
>TRBJ2-7|TRBV5-4|NA|NA
TGTGCCAGCAGCGGCTCCGTAGGGGTCCTAACCTACGAGCAGTACTTC
CASSGSVGVLTYEQYF
>TRBJ2-7|TRBV30|NA|few
TGTGCCTGGAGCCGGGACACTGAAAACGAGCAGTACTTC
CAWSRDTENEQYF
>TRBJ2-1|TRBV20-1|TRBD2|NA
TGCAGTGCCAGTAGCGGGAGGGCCACTTACAATGAGCAGTTCTTC
CSASSGRATYNEQFF
>TRBJ2-7|TRBV28|NA|NA
TGTGCCAGCAGTTTATCGCTTGCGGCGAGCTACGAGCAGTACTTC
CASSLSLAASYEQYF
>TRBJ2-3|TRBV24-1|TRBD2|NA
TGTGCCACCAGTGATTTGGGCGCTAGCGGGAGTACCACAGATACGCAGTATTTT
CATSDLGASGSTTDTQYF
>TRBJ2-2|TRBV6-2/TRBV6-3|TRBD1|NA
TGTGCCAGCAGTTACTCGGACAGGGGGCGCAGGACGAACACCGGGGAGCTGTTTTTT
CASSYSDRGRRTNTGELFF
>TRBJ1-6|TRBV5-6|TRBD1|NA
TGTGCCAGCAGCAGCACAGGGGGCCGGAATTCACCCCTCCACTTT
CASSSTGGRNSPLHF
>TRBJ1-6|TRBV28|NA|once
TGTGCCAGCAGTTCCCAACAGGGATATACTTCACCCCTCCACTTT
CASSSQQGYTSPLHF
>TRBJ2-1|TRBV15|TRBD1|NA
TGTGCCACCAGCGCTTATACCGGGACAGGGGTCAATGAGCAGTTCTTC
CATSAYTGTGVNEQFF
>TRBJ1-1|TRBV5-4|NA|NA
TGTGCCAGCACCCCGCGCGGGGGAAGGAACACTGAAGCTTTCTTT
CASTPRGGRNTEAFF
>TRBJ2-7|TRBV5-4|NA|NA
TGTGCCAGCAGCTTGGCAGGGGTGGGGCTCGAGCAGTACTTC
CASSLAGVGLEQYF
>TRBJ2-3|TRBV4-2|TRBD2|NA
TGTGCCAGCAGCCTCGGGACTAGCGGGAGAGGCACAGATACGCAGTATTTT
CASSLGTSGRGTDTQYF
>TRBJ2-7|TRBV11-2|NA|NA
TGTGCCAGCAGCTTAGGTGGATCCGGGGGGCAGTACGAGCAGTACTTC
CASSLGGSGGQYEQYF
>TRBJ2-2|TRBV6-6|NA|NA
TGTGCCAGCAGGGGGAGGGGGACCGGGGAGCTGTTTTTT
CASRGRGTGELFF
>TRBJ2-7|TRBV11-2|TRBD1|NA
TGTGCCAGCAGAGGGGACAGGGAACGTCCCTACGAGCAGTACTTC
CASRGDRERPYEQYF
>TRBJ2-7|TRBV11-2|TRBD2|NA
TGTGCCAGCAGCTTAGTGGGGTGGGCTAGCGGGACGGGAGAGCAGTACTTC
CASSLVGWASGTGEQYF
>TRBJ2-1|TRBV29-1|NA|NA
TGCAGCGTTGAAGGGTACACCTACAATGAGCAGTTCTTC
CSVEGYTYNEQFF
>TRBJ2-2|TRBV19|TRBD2|NA
TGTGCCAGTAGTAGCCCTCCATTCGGGGCGGGAGGTACCGGGGAGCTGTTTTTT
CASSSPPFGAGGTGELFF
>TRBJ2-2|TRBV7-6|NA|NA
TGTGCCAGCAGCACCACAGGGAATCCGAACACCGGGGAGCTGTTTTTT
CASSTTGNPNTGELFF
>TRBJ1-1|TRBV18|NA|NA
TGTGCCAGCTCCCTCGACAGGAACACTGAAGCTTTCTTT
CASSLDRNTEAFF
>TRBJ2-5|TRBV2|TRBD1|medium-sized
TGTGCCAGCAGTGAAGACAGGGGGAGGGAGACCCAGTACTTC
CASSEDRGRETQYF
>TRBJ1-5|TRBV19|TRBD1|NA
TGTGCCAGTAGGCAGGGGGTCGGCAATCAGCCCCAGCATTTT
CASRQGVGNQPQHF
>TRBJ2-3|TRBV7-3|TRBD1|NA
TGTGCCAGCAGCCTCCAAGGGGGACAGGGGGCAGATACGCAGTATTTT
CASSLQGGQGADTQYF
>TRBJ1-3|TRBV29-1|NA|medium-sized
TGCAGCGTTGAGTCGGGGACTGGAAACACCATATATTTT
CSVESGTGNTIYF